This T cell receptor beta chain was found in a study of radiation and T cells in renal cell carcinoma. Study findings and constraints: Top 100 clonotypes averaged approximately 50% in irradiated versus roughly 43% in nephrectomy-only tumors. From baseline, blood top tumor clonotypes peaked at 2 weeks post-radiation. Irradiated tumors held more dominant CDR3 motifs than control tumors.

The length of the CDR3 is 13 residues. Germline CDR1 and CDR2: GTSNPN and SVGIG (reference sequence). V dropped 4 bases and J dropped 0 bases, with 4 bases sitting between them. Sample treatment: 15 Gy SBRT to primary tumor, nephrectomy 4 weeks later. Nephrectomy followed 15 Gy stereotactic body radiation by 4 weeks. Libraries were prepared by immunoSEQ multiplex PCR; TCRdb keeps only in-frame clonotypes and omits some of them. Of around 19,000 clones listed, roughly 54% are singletons. About this clone: As yet, its antigen is unknown.

The sequenced sample was tumor tissue, obtained from a patient whose treatment included radiotherapy and nephrectomy. V usage is TRBV30 and J usage is TRBJ2-6; D is uncertain. The sequence derives from a man aged 50-60 years with renal cell carcinoma. The CDR3 DNA reads as TGTGCCTGGAAGGCCTCTGGGGCCAACGTCCTGACTTTC. This codes for CAWKASGANVLTF.